The T cell receptor (beta chain) described here comes from a study of early stage breast cancer tumors. Here immunoSEQ multiplex PCR was the method, and the copy in TCRdb shows in-frame clones only, minus some. There are tens of thousands of clones in the sample; 84% occur only once, and roughly 10% lies in the top ten. This clone showed up just once. Sequenced: blood. The clonotype originates from a person aged 45 to 60 with breast cancer.

The CDR3 here is CAWREPGTDYEQYF. The CDR3 DNA reads TGTGCCTGGAGGGAACCCGGGACAGACTACGAGCAGTACTTC. The chain is built from TRBV30 and TRBJ2-7; 7 bases match TRBD1. The CDR3 has 14 residues. V gave up 3 bases and J gave up 3 bases; unmatched junction bases: 8. CDR1 and CDR2 from the germline V gene are GTSNPN and SVGIG (reference sequence). Combining the CDR3 with reference TRBV30 and TRBJ2-7 gives the whole variable domain SQTIHQWPATLVQPVGSPLSLECTVEGTSNPNLYWYRQAAGRGLQLLFYSVGIGQISSEVPQNLSASRPQDRQFILSSKKLLLSDSGFYLCAWREPGTDYEQYFGPGTRLTVT.